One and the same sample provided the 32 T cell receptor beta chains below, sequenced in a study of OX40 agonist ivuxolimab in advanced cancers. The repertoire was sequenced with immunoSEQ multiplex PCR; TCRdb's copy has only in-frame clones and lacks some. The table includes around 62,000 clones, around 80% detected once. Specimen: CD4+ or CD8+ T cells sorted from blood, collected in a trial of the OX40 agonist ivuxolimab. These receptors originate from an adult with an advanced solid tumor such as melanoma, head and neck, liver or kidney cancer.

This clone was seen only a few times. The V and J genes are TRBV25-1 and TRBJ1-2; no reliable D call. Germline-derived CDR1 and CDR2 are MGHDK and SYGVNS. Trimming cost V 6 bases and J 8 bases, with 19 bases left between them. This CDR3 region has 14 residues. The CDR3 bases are TGTGCCAGCAGGGCCTCGGGGAGGGAGAGGGGCTACACCTTC. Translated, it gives CASRASGRERGYTF.

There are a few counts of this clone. In nucleotides, the CDR3 is TGTGCCACCGCCGAGGGGCAGGGCTATGGCTACACCTTC. This gives the protein CATAEGQGYGYTF. This chain joins TRBV10-3 and TRBJ1-2; TRBD1 is a possible D gene (5 bases). This CDR3 contains 13 residues. In germline, CDR1 is ENHRY, CDR2 SYGVKD. V lost 10 bases and J 4 bases, leaving 16 bases between the germline ends.

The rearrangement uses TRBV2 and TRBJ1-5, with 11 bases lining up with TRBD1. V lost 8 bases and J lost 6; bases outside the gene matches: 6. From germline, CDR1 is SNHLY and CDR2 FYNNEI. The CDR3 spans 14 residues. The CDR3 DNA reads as TGTGCCAGCGCCGGGGACAGGGGGTTTCAGCCCCAGCATTTT. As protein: CASAGDRGFQPQHF.

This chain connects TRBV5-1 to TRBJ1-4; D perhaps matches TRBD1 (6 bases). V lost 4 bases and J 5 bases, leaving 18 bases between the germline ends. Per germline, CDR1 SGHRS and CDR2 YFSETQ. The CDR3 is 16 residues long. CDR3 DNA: TGCGCCAGCAGCATGAATACAGGGAACCTCAATGAAAAACTGTTTTTT. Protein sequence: CASSMNTGNLNEKLFF.

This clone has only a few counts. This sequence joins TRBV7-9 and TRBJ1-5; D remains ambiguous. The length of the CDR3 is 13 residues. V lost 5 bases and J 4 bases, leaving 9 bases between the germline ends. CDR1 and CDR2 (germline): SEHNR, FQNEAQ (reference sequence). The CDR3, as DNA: TGTGCCAGCAGCCCCAACACAAATCAGCCCCAGCATTTT. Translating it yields CASSPNTNQPQHF.

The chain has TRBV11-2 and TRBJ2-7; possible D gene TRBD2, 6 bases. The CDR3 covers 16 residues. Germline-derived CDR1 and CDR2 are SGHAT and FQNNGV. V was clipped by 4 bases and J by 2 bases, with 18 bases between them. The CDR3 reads CASSWTGGVETYEQYF. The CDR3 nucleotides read TGTGCCAGCAGCTGGACCGGCGGGGTGGAGACCTACGAGCAGTACTTC.

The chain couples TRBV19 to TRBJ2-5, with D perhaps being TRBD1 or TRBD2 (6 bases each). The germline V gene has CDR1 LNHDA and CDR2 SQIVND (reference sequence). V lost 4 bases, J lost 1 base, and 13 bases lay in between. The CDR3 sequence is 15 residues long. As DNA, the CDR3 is TGTGCCAGTAGTACTACGGGGGCGATCCAAGAGACCCAGTACTTC. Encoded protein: CASSTTGAIQETQYF.

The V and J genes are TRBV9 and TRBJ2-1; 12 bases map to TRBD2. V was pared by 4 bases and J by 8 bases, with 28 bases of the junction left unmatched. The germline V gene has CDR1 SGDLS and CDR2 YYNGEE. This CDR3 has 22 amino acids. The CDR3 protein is CASSPDLPDRRLAGVMMDEQFF. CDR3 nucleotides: TGTGCCAGCAGCCCCGACCTCCCAGATCGTCGACTAGCGGGGGTCATGATGGATGAGCAGTTCTTC.

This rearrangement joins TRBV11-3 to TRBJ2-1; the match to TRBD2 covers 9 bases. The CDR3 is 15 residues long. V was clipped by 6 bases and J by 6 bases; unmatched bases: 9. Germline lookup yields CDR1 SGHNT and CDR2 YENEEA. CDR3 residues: CASSLQSGGFNEQFF. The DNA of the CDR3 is TGTGCCAGCAGTCTCCAGAGCGGGGGGTTCAATGAGCAGTTCTTC.

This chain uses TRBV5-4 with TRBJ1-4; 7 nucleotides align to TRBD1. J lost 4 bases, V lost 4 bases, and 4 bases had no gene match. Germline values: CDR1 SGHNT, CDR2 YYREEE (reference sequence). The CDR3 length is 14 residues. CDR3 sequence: CASSPQGLNEKLFF. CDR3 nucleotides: TGTGCCAGCAGCCCACAGGGGCTTAATGAAAAACTGTTTTTT.

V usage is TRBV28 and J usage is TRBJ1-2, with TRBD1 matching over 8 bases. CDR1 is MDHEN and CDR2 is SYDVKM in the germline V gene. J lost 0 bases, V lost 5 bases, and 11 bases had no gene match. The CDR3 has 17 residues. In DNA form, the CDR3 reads TGTGCCAGCAGTCTCGGACAGGGCCCAACCTCTAACTATGGCTACACCTTC. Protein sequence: CASSLGQGPTSNYGYTF.

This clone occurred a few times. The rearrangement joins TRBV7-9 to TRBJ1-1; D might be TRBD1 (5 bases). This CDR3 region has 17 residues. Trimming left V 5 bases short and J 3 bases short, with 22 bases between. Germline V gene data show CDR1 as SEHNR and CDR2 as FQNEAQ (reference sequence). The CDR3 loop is CASSPRGVRGGDTEAFF. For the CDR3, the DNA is TGTGCCAGCAGCCCCCGGGGCGTTCGGGGGGGGGACACTGAAGCTTTCTTT.

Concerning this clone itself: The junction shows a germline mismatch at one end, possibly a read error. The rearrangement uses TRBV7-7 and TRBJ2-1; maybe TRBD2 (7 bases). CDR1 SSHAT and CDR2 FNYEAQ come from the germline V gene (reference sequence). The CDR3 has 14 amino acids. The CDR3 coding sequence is TGTGCTAGCAGCTTAAAGAGGGAGGGGACAGAGCAGTTCTTC. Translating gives CASSLKREGTEQFF.

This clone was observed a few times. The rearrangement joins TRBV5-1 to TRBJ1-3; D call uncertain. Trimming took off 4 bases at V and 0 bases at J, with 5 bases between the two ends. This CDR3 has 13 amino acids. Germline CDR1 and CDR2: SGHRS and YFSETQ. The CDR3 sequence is CASSPSSGNTIYF. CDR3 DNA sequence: TGCGCCAGCAGCCCTAGCTCTGGAAACACCATATATTTT.

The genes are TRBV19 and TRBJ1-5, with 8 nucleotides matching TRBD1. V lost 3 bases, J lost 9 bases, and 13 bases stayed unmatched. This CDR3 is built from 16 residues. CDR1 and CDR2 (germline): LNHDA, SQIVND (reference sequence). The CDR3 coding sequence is TGTGCCAGTAGTATGTCCCAGGGGGCAATCCCTACGCCCCAGCATTTT. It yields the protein CASSMSQGAIPTPQHF.

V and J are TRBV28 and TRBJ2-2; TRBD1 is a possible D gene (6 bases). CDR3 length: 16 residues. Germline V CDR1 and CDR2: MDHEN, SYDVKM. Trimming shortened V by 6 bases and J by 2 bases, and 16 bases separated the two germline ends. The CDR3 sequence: CASRTGQRVNTGELFF. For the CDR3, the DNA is TGTGCCAGCAGAACAGGACAGAGAGTTAACACCGGGGAGCTGTTTTTT.

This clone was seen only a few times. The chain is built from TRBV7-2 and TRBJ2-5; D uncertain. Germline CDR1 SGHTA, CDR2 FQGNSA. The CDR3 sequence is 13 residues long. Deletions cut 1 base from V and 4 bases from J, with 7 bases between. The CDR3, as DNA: TGTGCCAGCAGCTTAGATGGCAGAGAGACCCAGTACTTC. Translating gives CASSLDGRETQYF. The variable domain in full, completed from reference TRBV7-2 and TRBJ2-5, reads GAGVSQSPSNKVTEKGKDVELRCDPISGHTALYWYRQSLGQGLEFLIYFQGNSAPDKSGLPSDRFSAERTGGSVSTLTIQRTQQEDSAVYLCASSLDGRETQYFGPGTRLLVL.

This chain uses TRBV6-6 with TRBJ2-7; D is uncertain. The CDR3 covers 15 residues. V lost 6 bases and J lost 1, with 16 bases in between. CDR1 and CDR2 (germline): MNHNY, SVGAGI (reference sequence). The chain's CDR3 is CASRPTGGVSYEQYF. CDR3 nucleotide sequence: TGTGCCAGCAGACCGACGGGTGGGGTGTCCTACGAGCAGTACTTC.

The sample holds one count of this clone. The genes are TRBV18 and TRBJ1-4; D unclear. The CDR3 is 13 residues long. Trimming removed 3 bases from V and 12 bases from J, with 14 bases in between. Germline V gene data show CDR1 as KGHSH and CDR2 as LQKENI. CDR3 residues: CASSPSSPTQLFF. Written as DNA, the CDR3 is TGTGCCAGCTCACCTTCGTCGCCAACGCAACTGTTTTTT.

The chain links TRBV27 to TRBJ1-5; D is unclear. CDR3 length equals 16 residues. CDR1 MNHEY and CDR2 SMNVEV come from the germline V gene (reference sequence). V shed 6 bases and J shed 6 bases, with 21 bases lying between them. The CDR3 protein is CASSIRGIGYGQPQHF. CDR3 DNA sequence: TGTGCCAGCAGCATCCGTGGTATCGGGTACGGTCAGCCCCAGCATTTT.

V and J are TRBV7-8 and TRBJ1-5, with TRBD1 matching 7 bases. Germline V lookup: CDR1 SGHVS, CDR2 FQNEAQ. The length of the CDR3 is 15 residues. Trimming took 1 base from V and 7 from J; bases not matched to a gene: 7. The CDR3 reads CASSLGRQGRQPQHF. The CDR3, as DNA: TGTGCCAGCAGCTTAGGCCGACAGGGAAGACAGCCCCAGCATTTT.

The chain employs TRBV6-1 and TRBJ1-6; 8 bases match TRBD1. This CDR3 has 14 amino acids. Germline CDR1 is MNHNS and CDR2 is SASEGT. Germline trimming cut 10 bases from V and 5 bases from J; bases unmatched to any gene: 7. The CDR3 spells CATRTGPDNSPLHF. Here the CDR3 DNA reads TGTGCCACCAGGACAGGGCCTGATAATTCACCCCTCCACTTT.

This CDR3 is CASSEWGGAVQETQYF. CDR3 in DNA: TGTGCCAGCAGTGAATGGGGAGGGGCTGTCCAAGAGACCCAGTACTTC. The chain has TRBV6-1 and TRBJ2-5; 7 bases are shared with TRBD2. Germline lookup yields CDR1 MNHNS and CDR2 SASEGT. This CDR3 is built from 16 residues. Trimming cost V 2 bases and J 1 base; bases outside gene matches: 7.

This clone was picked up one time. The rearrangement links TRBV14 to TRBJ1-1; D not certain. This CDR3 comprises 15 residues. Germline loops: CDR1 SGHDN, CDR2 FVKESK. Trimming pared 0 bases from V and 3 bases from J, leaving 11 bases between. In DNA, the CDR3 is TGTGCCAGCAGCCAAGATCAGAACTCCTACACTGAAGCTTTCTTT. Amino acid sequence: CASSQDQNSYTEAFF.

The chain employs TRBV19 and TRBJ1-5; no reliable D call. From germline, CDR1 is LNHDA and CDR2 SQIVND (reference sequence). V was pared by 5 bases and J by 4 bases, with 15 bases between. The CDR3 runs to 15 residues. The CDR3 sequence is CASSAQEKANQPQHF. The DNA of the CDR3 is TGTGCCAGTAGTGCCCAAGAAAAAGCAAATCAGCCCCAGCATTTT.

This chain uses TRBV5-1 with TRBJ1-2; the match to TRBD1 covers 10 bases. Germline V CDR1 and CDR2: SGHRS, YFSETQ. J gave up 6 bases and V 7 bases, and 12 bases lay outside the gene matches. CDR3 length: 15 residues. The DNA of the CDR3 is TGCGCCAGCCGCCTCCCGGGACAGGGGAGTGATGGCTACACCTTC. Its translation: CASRLPGQGSDGYTF.

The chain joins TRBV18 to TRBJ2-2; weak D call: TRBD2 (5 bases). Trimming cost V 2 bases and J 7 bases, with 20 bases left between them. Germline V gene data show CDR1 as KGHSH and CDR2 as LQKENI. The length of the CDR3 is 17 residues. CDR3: CASSPGSGVGRIGELFF. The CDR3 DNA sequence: TGTGCCAGCTCACCAGGTTCCGGGGTAGGGAGAATCGGGGAGCTGTTTTTT.

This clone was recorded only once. DNA for the CDR3: TGTGCCAGCAGCCCGCGGGCCGTCATCGGCTCACCCCTCCACTTT. This translates into CASSPRAVIGSPLHF. The V call is TRBV4-2, the J call TRBJ1-6; no clear D. Looked up from germline, CDR1 is LGHNA and CDR2 is YNFKEQ. Trimming shortened V by 4 bases and J by 10 bases, and 17 bases separated the two germline ends. CDR3 length: 15 amino acids.

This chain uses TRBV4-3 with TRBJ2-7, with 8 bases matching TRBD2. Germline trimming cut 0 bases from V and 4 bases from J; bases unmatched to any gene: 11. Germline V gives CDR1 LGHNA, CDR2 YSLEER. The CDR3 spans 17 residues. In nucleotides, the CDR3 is TGCGCCAGCAGCCAAGAATTACGGACGGGGGGGGAGTACGAGCAGTACTTC. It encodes CASSQELRTGGEYEQYF.

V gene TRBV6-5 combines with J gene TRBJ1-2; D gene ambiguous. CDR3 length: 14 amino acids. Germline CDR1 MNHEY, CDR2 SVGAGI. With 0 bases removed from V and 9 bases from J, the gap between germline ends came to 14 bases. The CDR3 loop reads CASSYSGDTASYTF. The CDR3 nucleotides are TGTGCCAGCAGTTACTCCGGCGACACTGCGAGCTACACCTTC.

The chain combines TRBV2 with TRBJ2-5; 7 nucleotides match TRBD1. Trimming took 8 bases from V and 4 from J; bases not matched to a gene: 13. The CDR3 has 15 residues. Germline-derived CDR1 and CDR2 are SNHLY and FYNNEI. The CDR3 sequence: CASGDRVQNGETQYF. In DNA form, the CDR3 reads TGTGCCAGCGGAGACAGGGTGCAGAATGGAGAGACCCAGTACTTC.

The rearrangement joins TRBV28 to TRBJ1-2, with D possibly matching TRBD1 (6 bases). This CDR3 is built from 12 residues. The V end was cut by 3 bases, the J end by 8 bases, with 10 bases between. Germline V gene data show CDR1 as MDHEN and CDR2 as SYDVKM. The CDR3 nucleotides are TGTGCCAGCAGTTTGGGGACACGAGGCTACACCTTC. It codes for CASSLGTRGYTF.